The 29 T cell receptor beta chains listed next were all sequenced from one sample in a study of CD8+CD57+ T cells in acquired aplastic anemia. Using genomic DNA as the template, TCR beta VDJ and CDR3 profiling was carried out. TCRdb redid the calling of the reads with MiXCR, one entry per CDR3 protein. Found here are approximately 220,000 distinct CDR3 sequences, roughly half of them singletons; the top ten hold 7.8%. Patients chosen for sequencing had shown CD8+CD57+ cell expansion by flow cytometry. The sample comprised sorted CD4+, CD8+, or CD8+CD57+ T cells (not recorded which) from PBMCs. Receptors were obtained from a human donor with aplastic anemia.

This clonotype was seen ten or more times. J is TRBJ2-1 and V is TRBV7-9, with D hard to call. CDR1 and CDR2 from the germline V gene are SEHNR and FQNEAQ (reference sequence). The CDR3 covers 16 residues. V lost 4 bases and J 3 bases, leaving 16 bases between the germline ends. The CDR3 nucleotides read TGTGCCAGCAGCTACCTTCGTGGTCGGCGCTACAATGAGCAGTTCTTC. This translates into CASSYLRGRRYNEQFF.

The chain employs TRBV12-3 or TRBV12-4 and TRBJ2-5; 7 bases match TRBD1. There are 14 residues in the CDR3. V was pared by 5 bases and J by 5 bases, with 8 bases of the junction left unmatched. Written as DNA, the CDR3 is TGTGCCAGCAGTAGACAGGGCAGGGTGGAGACCCAGTACTTC. Translated: CASSRQGRVETQYF.

V is TRBV7-2 and J is TRBJ2-7; 9 bases agree with TRBD2. The CDR3 length is 14 residues. CDR1 is SGHTA, CDR2 FQGNSA, per germline. V dropped 5 bases and J dropped 6; count of bases not matched to a gene: 8. The chain's CDR3 is CASSQLLAGSEQYF. Written as DNA, the CDR3 is TGTGCCAGCAGCCAACTTCTAGCGGGATCCGAGCAGTACTTC.

This clonotype was picked up many times. V usage is TRBV9 and J usage is TRBJ2-3, with TRBD2 matching 7 bases. The germline CDR1 and CDR2 sequences are SGDLS and YYNGEE. This CDR3 has 16 amino acids. Trimming cost V 3 bases and J 2 bases; bases outside gene matches: 9. The CDR3 region has the DNA TGTGCCAGCAGCGCCCTACTAGCGATACTCACAGATACGCAGTATTTT. Its protein is CASSALLAILTDTQYF. Looking up the rest from reference TRBV9 and TRBJ2-3 gives the full variable domain: DSGVTQTPKHLITATGQRVTLRCSPRSGDLSVYWYQQSLDQGLQFLIQYYNGEERAKGNILERFSAQQFPDLHSELNLSSLELGDSALYFCASSALLAILTDTQYFGPGTRLTVL.

The CDR3 nucleotides are TGTGCCAGCAGTGTGAAACAGGGGGCCTCCTACGAGCAGTACTTC. Residues: CASSVKQGASYEQYF. The chain has TRBV6-4 and TRBJ2-7; TRBD1 aligns across 9 bases. The CDR3 is 15 amino acids. Trimming at V came to 4 bases and at J to 0 bases, leaving 4 bases not matched to a gene. The V gene's germline CDR1 is MRHNA and CDR2 SNTAGT.

This clonotype was observed many times. The chain carries TRBV16 and TRBJ2-1; unclear D gene. The CDR3 contains 12 residues. The germline gives CDR1 KGHSY, CDR2 FQNENV. The V end lost 2 bases, the J end lost 7 bases, and 6 bases lay between the germline ends. In DNA, the CDR3 is TGTGCCAGCAGCCAAGCGGCAAATGAGCAGTTCTTC. This sequence encodes CASSQAANEQFF.

This clonotype occurred a few times. The chain recombines TRBV28 with TRBJ1-1; D call uncertain. V lost 1 base to trimming and J lost 5 bases, with 14 bases between them. Germline V gene sequence: CDR1 MDHEN, CDR2 SYDVKM. The CDR3 extends over 15 amino acids. The CDR3 reads CASSLFQPGITEAFF. CDR3 nucleotide sequence: TGTGCCAGCAGTTTATTCCAGCCCGGGATAACTGAAGCTTTCTTT.

This clonotype has only one observation. The CDR3 coding sequence is TGTGCCAGTAGTACTTTAGGACAGCTCTACGAGCAGTACGTC. Amino acid sequence: CASSTLGQLYEQYV. V is TRBV19 and J is TRBJ2-7, with D maybe TRBD1 (6 bases). Germline loops: CDR1 LNHDA, CDR2 SQIVND (reference sequence). Between the trimmed V and J ends, which lost 4 bases and 3 bases, there was a span of 13 bases. CDR3 length equals 14 residues.

This sequence joins TRBV24-1 and TRBJ1-1; D unresolved. The CDR3 has 13 residues. The V end was cut by 6 bases, the J end by 3 bases, with 10 bases between. Germline V gives CDR1 KGHDR, CDR2 SFDVKD. This CDR3 reads CATSFSPHTEAFF. As DNA, the CDR3 is TGTGCCACCAGTTTTAGTCCACACACTGAAGCTTTCTTT.

The CDR3 region has the DNA TGTGCCAGCAGTCTGGGGACAGTCGGCAGCAATCAGCCCCAGCATTTT. This encodes CASSLGTVGSNQPQHF. The chain couples TRBV12-3 or TRBV12-4 to TRBJ1-5; the match to TRBD1 covers 7 bases. V was pared by 5 bases and J by 1 base, with 8 bases of the junction left unmatched. The CDR3 consists of 16 residues.

This sequence joins TRBV11-2 and TRBJ1-2; D remains ambiguous. Germline V gene sequence: CDR1 SGHAT, CDR2 FQNNGV. The V gene lost 0 bases and the J gene lost 5 bases, with 13 bases spanning the gap. The length of the CDR3 is 15 residues. The CDR3 protein is CASSLDLAVGYGYTF. For the CDR3, the DNA is TGTGCCAGCAGCTTAGATCTGGCGGTTGGTTATGGCTACACCTTC.

The chain has TRBV20-1 and TRBJ2-5, with D perhaps matching TRBD2 (5 bases). This CDR3 is built from 12 residues. V was cut by 6 bases and J by 4 bases, with 12 bases left in between. CDR1 is DFQATT, CDR2 SNEGSKA, per germline (reference sequence). The CDR3 spells CSASEGGETQYF. The DNA for the CDR3 is TGCAGTGCGTCCGAAGGAGGAGAGACCCAGTACTTC.

Concerning this clonotype: This may come from a read error, since a much larger clone is one base off. The J gene is TRBJ2-4, the V gene TRBV7-9, with D perhaps being TRBD1 or TRBD2 (5 bases each). The CDR3 length is 14 residues. V lost 5 bases, J lost 6 bases, and 14 bases lay in between. CDR1 SEHNR and CDR2 FQNEAQ come from the germline V gene (reference sequence). CDR3 in DNA: TGTGCCAGCAGCAACGGGGACGGCGGAAACATTCAGTACTTC. Protein product: CASSNGDGGNIQYF.

This clonotype was picked up many times. The chain couples TRBV19 to TRBJ2-1, with no clear D. Between the trimmed V and J ends, which lost 1 base and 7 bases, there was a span of 8 bases. Germline CDR1 and CDR2: LNHDA and SQIVND (reference sequence). The CDR3 is 13 residues long. In nucleotides, the CDR3 is TGTGCCAGTAGTATAGCGTACCTAAATGAGCAGTTCTTC. Translated: CASSIAYLNEQFF. The full variable domain, with the rest looked up from reference TRBV19 and TRBJ2-1, is DGGITQSPKYLFRKEGQNVTLSCEQNLNHDAMYWYRQDPGQGLRLIYYSQIVNDFQKGDIAEGYSVSREKKESFPLTVTSAQKNPTAFYLCASSIAYLNEQFFGPGTRLTVL.

This clonotype has only a few counts. The chain recombines TRBV20-1 with TRBJ2-1, with a possible D match to TRBD2 (5 bases). V shed 0 bases and J shed 5 bases, with 14 bases lying between them. CDR1 DFQATT and CDR2 SNEGSKA come from the germline V gene (reference sequence). The CDR3 extends over 15 amino acids. CDR3 DNA: TGCAGTGCTAGAGATTTTCAAGTAGCGAACAATGAGCAGTTCTTC. It encodes CSARDFQVANNEQFF.

Ten or more counts support this clonotype. The J gene is TRBJ1-4, the V gene TRBV5-8; D perhaps matches TRBD1 (6 bases). Germline values: CDR1 SGHTS, CDR2 YDEGEE. V lost 1 base to trimming and J lost 5 bases, with 12 bases between them. CDR3 length equals 15 residues. The CDR3 DNA is TGTGCCAGCAGCTTGACAGGGCACGGGAATGAAAAACTGTTTTTT. Translating gives CASSLTGHGNEKLFF.

The genes are TRBV24-1 and TRBJ1-5; D is possibly TRBD1 (5 bases). Deletions cut 3 bases from V and 3 bases from J, with 8 bases between. The CDR3 totals 14 residues. CDR1 and CDR2 from the germline V gene are KGHDR and SFDVKD. The DNA of the CDR3 is TGTGCCACCAGTGATGGGACTTACAATCAGCCCCAGCATTTT. Translating gives CATSDGTYNQPQHF.

Comments on this clonotype: One junction end does not reproduce the germline sequence, and a read error may be involved. This sequence joins TRBV6-7 and TRBJ1-3, with D possibly TRBD1 on 5 matching bases. TRBV6-7 is placed among ORFs of uncertain function. The CDR3 sequence is 16 residues long. Here the CDR3 DNA reads TGCCAGCAGTTAGGGGCCCTCAGTAAAAACGGAAACACCATATATTTT. It translates to CQQLGALSKNGNTIYF.

In this sample, this clonotype turned up many times. The CDR3 sequence is CSVQGGSSNEQFF. Written as DNA, the CDR3 is TGCAGCGTTCAGGGCGGGAGTAGCAATGAGCAGTTCTTC. This chain uses TRBV29-1 with TRBJ2-1; 7 positions match TRBD2. The junction had 7 bases not matched to a gene; V was cut back by 5 bases and J by 6 bases. There are 13 residues in the CDR3. Looked up from germline, CDR1 is SQVTM and CDR2 is ANQGSEA.

At least ten counts were recorded for this clonotype. The CDR3 loop is CASLDSYGYTF. CDR3 coding DNA: TGTGCCAGCCTTGACAGCTATGGCTACACCTTC. The J gene is TRBJ1-2, the V gene TRBV2, with D possibly matching TRBD1 (5 bases). The germline gives CDR1 SNHLY, CDR2 FYNNEI. Between the trimmed V and J ends, which lost 8 bases and 4 bases, there was a span of 8 bases. CDR3 length equals 11 residues.

This clonotype was detected only a few times. A much larger clone lies one base from this, so it may be a read error. The rearrangement joins TRBV2 to TRBJ2-7; 8 positions agree with TRBD1. The CDR3 totals 14 residues. Germline V gives CDR1 SNHLY, CDR2 FYNNEI. CDR3 DNA: TGTGCCAGGAAAGAGACAGGGGACAGCGGCGAGCGGTACTTC. This codes for CARKETGDSGERYF.

With respect to this clonotype: This could be a read error, since a much larger clone is one nucleotide away. The gene calls are TRBV27 and TRBJ2-7; possibly TRBD2 for D (6 bases). The V gene's germline CDR1 is MNHEY and CDR2 SMNVEV (reference sequence). The length of the CDR3 is 13 residues. The CDR3 loop reads CAGSLSGTSEQYF. The CDR3 nucleotides are TGTGCCGGCAGTTTATCCGGGACTTCCGAGCAGTACTTC.

In regard to this clonotype: This may be a read error, as it is one base from a much larger clone. The chain couples TRBV2 to TRBJ2-4; D is ambiguous. The CDR3 has 14 amino acids. V shed 7 bases and J shed 0 bases, with 10 bases lying between them. The germline V gene has CDR1 SNHLY and CDR2 FYNNEI. CDR3 nucleotide sequence: TGTGCCAGCACTTCGGCCTCAGCCAAAAACATTCAGTACTTC. Its translation: CASTSASAKNIQYF.

The CDR3, as DNA: TGTGCCATCAGTGAGTATGGTACAGAGGGCAGGAACACCGGGGAGCTGTTTTTT. The encoded protein is CAISEYGTEGRNTGELFF. The chain employs TRBV10-3 and TRBJ2-2, with D possibly TRBD2 on 5 matching bases. V lost 1 base and J 1 base, leaving 16 bases between the germline ends. The length of the CDR3 is 18 residues. The V gene's germline CDR1 is ENHRY and CDR2 SYGVKD.

J is TRBJ2-7 and V is TRBV6-1, with TRBD1 identical over 9 bases. Germline trimming cut 9 bases from V and 2 bases from J; bases unmatched to any gene: 20. This CDR3 contains 18 residues. In germline, CDR1 is MNHNS, CDR2 SASEGT. The DNA of the CDR3 is TGTGCCAGTCATGCAACCTATGGACAGGGGCTTTCTCCCTACGAGCAGTACTTC. The encoded protein is CASHATYGQGLSPYEQYF.

This clonotype has at least ten counts. V gene TRBV5-8 combines with J gene TRBJ2-1, with D unclear. Germline lookup yields CDR1 SGHTS and CDR2 YDEGEE. The length of the CDR3 is 12 residues. V dropped 4 bases and J dropped 8 bases, with 10 bases sitting between them. In nucleotides, the CDR3 is TGTGCCAGCAGCGTCGATCGCGATGAGCAGTTCTTC. Translated, it gives CASSVDRDEQFF.

This clonotype has just one count. The CDR3 nucleotides are TGTGCCACCAGTGACCGAACTAGCGGGAAGTCCTACAATGAGCAGTTCTTC. Translation gives CATSDRTSGKSYNEQFF. The V and J genes are TRBV24-1 and TRBJ2-1; 10 positions agree with TRBD2. The ends lost 4 bases at V and 1 base at J; junction bases unmatched: 6. The CDR3 spans 17 residues. Germline V gene lookup returns CDR1 KGHDR and CDR2 SFDVKD.

The chain combines TRBV7-8 with TRBJ2-3; D is tentatively TRBD1 or TRBD2 (5 bases each). The CDR3 has 13 amino acids. V gave up 5 bases and J gave up 3 bases, with 9 bases separating them. Germline V CDR1 and CDR2: SGHVS, FQNEAQ. The CDR3 DNA reads as TGTGCCAGCAGCGTGGGGGTAACAGATACGCAGTATTTT. It yields the protein CASSVGVTDTQYF.

V usage is TRBV5-8 and J usage is TRBJ1-1; D is possibly TRBD1 (5 bases). V gave up 4 bases and J gave up 7 bases, with 11 bases separating them. The CDR3 runs 12 residues. Germline-derived CDR1 and CDR2 are SGHTS and YDEGEE. The CDR3 coding sequence is TGTGCCAGCAGCCGACGACAGTATGAAGCTTTCTTT. Translated, it gives CASSRRQYEAFF.